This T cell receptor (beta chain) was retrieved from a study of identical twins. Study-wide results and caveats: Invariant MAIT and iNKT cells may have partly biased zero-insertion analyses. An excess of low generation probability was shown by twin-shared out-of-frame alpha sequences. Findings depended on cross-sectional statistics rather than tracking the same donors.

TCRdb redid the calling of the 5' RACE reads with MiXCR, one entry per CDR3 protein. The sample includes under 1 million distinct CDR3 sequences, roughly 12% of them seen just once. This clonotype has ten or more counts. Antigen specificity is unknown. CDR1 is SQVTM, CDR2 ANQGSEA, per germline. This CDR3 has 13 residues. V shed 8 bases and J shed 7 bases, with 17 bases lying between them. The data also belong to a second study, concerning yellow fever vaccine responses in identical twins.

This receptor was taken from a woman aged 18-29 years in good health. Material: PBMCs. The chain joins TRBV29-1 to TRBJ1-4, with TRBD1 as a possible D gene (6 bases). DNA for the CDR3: TGCAGCTCCCAACAGGGACCTGGTGAAAAACTGTTTTTT. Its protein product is CSSQQGPGEKLFF. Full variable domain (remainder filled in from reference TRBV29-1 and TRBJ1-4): SAVISQKPSRDICQRGTSLTIQCQVDSQVTMMFWYRQQPGQSLTLIATANQGSEATYESGFVIDKFPISRPNLTFSTLTVSNMSPEDSSIYLCSSQQGPGEKLFFGSGTQLSVL.